This TCR beta chain was captured by sequencing in a study of blood T cell repertoires in COVID-19. In the study overall: COVID-19 samples collected from the United States, Italy and Spain covered acute and convalescent phases. From T cells, B-cell-depleted T cells, or PBMCs came the material, which was cDNA or gDNA.

Authors' data handling: Nucleated cell number was recorded as an estimate derived from reference gene primer amplification. Measured with immunoSEQ multiplex PCR; TCRdb has only the in-frame clones, and not every one. From that table come the V and J calls and clone size; the DNA was used to work out D and trimming. The sample consists of roughly 56,000 clones, 85% of them appearing once. Germline values: CDR1 KGHSH, CDR2 LQKENI. This CDR3 region has 12 residues. V was pared by 3 bases and J by 3 bases, with 5 bases between. This clonotype originated in an older man with acute or convalescent COVID-19. The chain couples TRBV18 to TRBJ1-2; D remains ambiguous. Sequencing was done on a sample of peripheral blood. The CDR3 here is CASSPYDYGYTF. CDR3 sequence (DNA): TGTGCCAGCTCACCTTATGACTATGGCTACACCTTC.